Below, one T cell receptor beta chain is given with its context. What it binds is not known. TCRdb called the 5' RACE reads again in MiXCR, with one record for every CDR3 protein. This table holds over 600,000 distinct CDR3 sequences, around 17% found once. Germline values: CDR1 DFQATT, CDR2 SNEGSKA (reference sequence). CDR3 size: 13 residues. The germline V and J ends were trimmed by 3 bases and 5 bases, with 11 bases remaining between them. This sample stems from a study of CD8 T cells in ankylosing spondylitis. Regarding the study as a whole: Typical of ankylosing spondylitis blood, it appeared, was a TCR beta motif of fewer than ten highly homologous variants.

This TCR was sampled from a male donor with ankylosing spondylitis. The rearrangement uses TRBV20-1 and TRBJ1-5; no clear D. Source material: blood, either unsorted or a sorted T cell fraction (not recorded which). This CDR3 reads CSASRIGYQPQHF. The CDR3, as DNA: TGCAGTGCTAGTCGGATTGGGTATCAGCCCCAGCATTTT.